These 27 T cell receptor beta chains came from one sample sequenced in a study of CD8+ T cells in alopecia areata. Following RNA extraction, reverse transcription yielded cDNA that acted as the sequencing template. The data were produced by immunoSEQ multiplex PCR, yet TCRdb's version contains in-frame clones alone and is incomplete. The data hold under 350,000 clones, with roughly 60% observed a single time. Regarding treatment: oral pan-JAK inhibitor, 5-10 mg twice daily. Sequencing was performed on CD4+ T cells sorted from blood, taken at week 24, from a patient treated with tofacitinib. The receptors stem from a human donor with alopecia areata.

V is TRBV6-5 and J is TRBJ1-4, with D possibly matching TRBD1 (5 bases). V was shortened by 8 bases and J by 6 bases, with 10 bases between the two germline ends. Germline V gene lookup returns CDR1 MNHEY and CDR2 SVGAGI. The CDR3 has 12 residues. DNA for the CDR3: TGTGCCAGCGCCGGGGGTTATGAAAAACTGTTTTTT. Its protein is CASAGGYEKLFF.

The chain links TRBV30 to TRBJ1-2; D might be TRBD1 (5 bases). The CDR3 is 13 residues long. Trimming cost V 4 bases and J 1 base, with 10 bases left between them. From germline, CDR1 is GTSNPN and CDR2 SVGIG (reference sequence). In DNA, the CDR3 is TGTGCCTGGACCGTTGACAGTAACTATGGCTACACCTTC. It encodes CAWTVDSNYGYTF.

The rearrangement joins TRBV6-6 to TRBJ1-1; 7 bases are a match to TRBD1. CDR3 length equals 12 residues. Germline lookup yields CDR1 MNHNY and CDR2 SVGAGI (reference sequence). The V and J ends lost 4 bases and 7 bases, in that order; junction bases with no gene match: 3. In nucleotides, the CDR3 is TGTGCCAGCAGTTCGGGACAGAGTGAAGCTTTCTTT. Protein product: CASSSGQSEAFF.

This chain uses TRBV30 with TRBJ1-5; a weak D match, TRBD1 (5 bases). The CDR3 is made up of 14 amino acids. The V end was cut by 0 bases, the J end by 2 bases, with 8 bases between. Germline V gene sequence: CDR1 GTSNPN, CDR2 SVGIG (reference sequence). CDR3 loop: CAWSVRGGNQPQHF. For the CDR3, the DNA is TGTGCCTGGAGTGTACGAGGGGGCAATCAGCCCCAGCATTTT. The whole variable domain, filled in from reference TRBV30 and TRBJ1-5, reads SQTIHQWPATLVQPVGSPLSLECTVEGTSNPNLYWYRQAAGRGLQLLFYSVGIGQISSEVPQNLSASRPQDRQFILSSKKLLLSDSGFYLCAWSVRGGNQPQHFGDGTRLSIL.

Concerning this clone: The same CDR3 arises from other DNA sequences in this sample as well. The chain has TRBV30 and TRBJ1-3; unclear D gene. Trimming took off 0 bases at V and 0 bases at J, with 6 bases between the two ends. This CDR3 is built from 14 residues. Per the germline V gene, CDR1 is GTSNPN and CDR2 is SVGIG (reference sequence). CDR3 nucleotide sequence: TGTGCCTGGAGTGTAGGCGGCTCTGGAAACACCATATATTTT. It is translated as CAWSVGGSGNTIYF.

V gene TRBV9 combines with J gene TRBJ2-1; TRBD2 aligns across 7 bases. Germline loops: CDR1 SGDLS, CDR2 YYNGEE. Unmatched junction bases numbered 3, after V lost 0 bases and J lost 3 bases. The CDR3 is 15 residues long. The CDR3 here is CASSVGGGVYNEQFF. CDR3 coding DNA: TGTGCCAGCAGCGTAGGCGGGGGAGTCTACAATGAGCAGTTCTTC.

This clone was detected only a few times. The V gene is TRBV29-1, the J gene TRBJ2-5; 10 bases are a match to TRBD1. Per the germline V gene, CDR1 is SQVTM and CDR2 is ANQGSEA. V lost 8 bases to trimming and J lost 5 bases; unmatched junction nucleotides: 11. CDR3 length: 14 amino acids. CDR3 bases: TGCAGCATAAAACCGACAGGGGGCCGTGAGACCCAGTACTTC. It specifies CSIKPTGGRETQYF.

The V gene is TRBV4-3, the J gene TRBJ2-3; D is unresolved. This CDR3 region has 16 residues. V lost 2 bases and J lost 4, with 16 bases in between. Germline V gene data show CDR1 as LGHNA and CDR2 as YSLEER. The CDR3 spells CASSQHLTPLADTQYF. CDR3 sequence (DNA): TGCGCCAGCAGCCAACACCTCACCCCCCTAGCAGATACGCAGTATTTT.

V usage is TRBV13 and J usage is TRBJ1-3, with D maybe TRBD1 (5 bases). Germline V gene sequence: CDR1 PRHDT, CDR2 FYEKMQ (reference sequence). V lost 5 bases, J lost 3 bases, and 11 bases lay in between. The CDR3 is 14 residues long. In DNA, the CDR3 is TGTGCCAGCAGCCTTCAGGGTGGTGGAAACACCATATATTTT. Amino acids: CASSLQGGGNTIYF. The full variable domain, rest sourced from reference TRBV13 and TRBJ1-3, is AAGVIQSPRHLIKEKRETATLKCYPIPRHDTVYWYQQGPGQDPQFLISFYEKMQSDKGSIPDRFSAQQFSDYHSELNMSSLELGDSALYFCASSLQGGGNTIYFGEGSWLTVV.

The rearrangement links TRBV30 to TRBJ2-7; D tentatively reads TRBD1 or TRBD2 (5 bases each). This CDR3 contains 11 residues. V was shortened by 6 bases and J by 4 bases, with 10 bases between the two germline ends. Looked up from germline, CDR1 is GTSNPN and CDR2 is SVGIG (reference sequence). The CDR3 loop reads CACLGVYEQYF. CDR3 coding DNA: TGTGCCTGCCTGGGGGTTTACGAGCAGTACTTC.

This clone was observed a handful of times. The rearrangement links TRBV15 to TRBJ1-6; D is possibly TRBD1 (5 bases). CDR1 LNHNV and CDR2 YYDKDF come from the germline V gene (reference sequence). The CDR3 is 15 residues long. The V and J ends lost 5 bases and 10 bases respectively, with 18 bases between them. The CDR3 loop reads CATSEGRLGGSPLHF. CDR3 in DNA: TGTGCCACCAGCGAGGGACGGCTCGGAGGATCACCCCTCCACTTT.

The chain couples TRBV6-1 to TRBJ1-2; 7 bases match TRBD1. This CDR3 is 16 amino acids long. The V gene's germline CDR1 is MNHNS and CDR2 SASEGT. V shed 3 bases, J shed 4 bases, and the junction held 11 bases outside the gene matches. CDR3 amino acids: CASSDANRQGLYGYTF. The CDR3 region has the DNA TGTGCCAGCAGTGATGCTAATCGACAGGGTCTCTATGGCTACACCTTC.

Many counts were recorded for this clone. The rearrangement links TRBV11-2 to TRBJ2-2, with D tentatively TRBD2 (6 bases). The CDR3 has 13 amino acids. The V gene lost 5 bases and the J gene lost 7 bases, with 11 bases spanning the gap. Germline CDR1 is SGHAT and CDR2 is FQNNGV. CDR3 sequence: CASSSRTNGELFF. DNA for the CDR3: TGTGCCAGCAGCAGCCGGACTAACGGGGAGCTGTTTTTT.

The CDR3 nucleotides are TGTGCCACTGCCTGGGGGGGATCCTACGAGCAGTACTTC. Translating gives CATAWGGSYEQYF. This chain joins TRBV25-1 and TRBJ2-7, with TRBD2 matching over 7 bases. The CDR3 has 13 residues. J was trimmed by 1 base and V by 10 bases; bases with no gene match: 7. Per the germline V gene, CDR1 is MGHDK and CDR2 is SYGVNS.

The chain is built from TRBV5-1 and TRBJ2-1; 11 bases are shared with TRBD2. The V gene end was trimmed by 3 bases and the J gene end by 5 bases; junction bases not matched to a gene: 4. CDR3 length equals 15 residues. Germline V gene data show CDR1 as SGHRS and CDR2 as YFSETQ. DNA of the CDR3: TGCGCCAGCAGCTGGGGGACTAGCGGAAACAATGAGCAGTTCTTC. Translated, it gives CASSWGTSGNNEQFF.

This clone was picked up one time. CDR3 sequence reads: CAWSATQGLAIAGYTF. Here the CDR3 DNA reads TGTGCCTGGAGTGCGACACAGGGGTTAGCAATCGCTGGCTACACCTTC. This chain links TRBV30 with TRBJ1-2; 7 nucleotides line up with TRBD1. V shed 1 base and J 7 bases; nucleotides not matched to a gene: 15. Looked up from germline, CDR1 is GTSNPN and CDR2 is SVGIG (reference sequence). The CDR3 has 16 residues.

The table lists this clone with a few counts. CDR3 sequence (DNA): TGTGCCAGCAGTTACTCGAGGGGTTGGGGCGAGCAGTACTTC. This codes for CASSYSRGWGEQYF. The genes are TRBV6-5 and TRBJ2-7, with D possibly called TRBD1 or TRBD2 (5 bases each). The germline gives CDR1 MNHEY, CDR2 SVGAGI. The V and J ends lost 0 bases and 6 bases respectively, with 12 bases between them. The CDR3 runs to 14 residues.

In its sample, this clone was seen a few times. The V and J genes are TRBV29-1 and TRBJ2-2; 10 bases are shared with TRBD1. V lost 4 bases to trimming and J lost 2 bases; unmatched junction nucleotides: 1. The CDR3 is made up of 14 amino acids. The germline CDR1 and CDR2 sequences are SQVTM and ANQGSEA. The CDR3 sequence is CSVGTGGNTGELFF. In DNA form, the CDR3 reads TGCAGCGTTGGGACAGGGGGAAACACCGGGGAGCTGTTTTTT.

The CDR3 region is CASHLGQGPYEQYF. The CDR3, as DNA: TGTGCCAGCCACCTGGGACAGGGACCCTACGAGCAGTACTTC. V is TRBV7-9 and J is TRBJ2-7, with 9 bases lining up with TRBD1. This CDR3 contains 14 residues. Germline V gene lookup returns CDR1 SEHNR and CDR2 FQNEAQ (reference sequence). V lost 8 bases, J lost 2 bases, and 7 bases stayed unmatched. Based on the CDR3 plus reference TRBV7-9 and TRBJ2-7, the full variable domain is DTGVSQNPRHKITKRGQNVTFRCDPISEHNRLYWYRQTLGQGPEFLTYFQNEAQLEKSRLLSDRFSAERPKGSFSTLEIQRTEQGDSAMYLCASHLGQGPYEQYFGPGTRLTVT.

The CDR3 DNA follows: TGTGCCAGCAGCGTAGCTGGACAGAACTACGAGCAGTACTTC. Protein sequence: CASSVAGQNYEQYF. This chain links TRBV9 with TRBJ2-7; perhaps TRBD1 as D (6 bases). The germline V gene encodes CDR1 SGDLS and CDR2 YYNGEE. This CDR3 region has 14 residues. V was pared by 0 bases and J by 3 bases, with 10 bases between.

The chain joins TRBV30 to TRBJ2-3; D might be TRBD1 (6 bases). CDR1 GTSNPN and CDR2 SVGIG come from the germline V gene (reference sequence). This CDR3 is 14 amino acids long. V lost 6 bases, J lost 1 base, and 14 bases lay in between. This CDR3 is CACQREGGTDTQYF. CDR3 sequence (DNA): TGTGCCTGCCAAAGAGAGGGGGGCACAGATACGCAGTATTTT.

This clone was counted a few times. This chain connects TRBV5-1 to TRBJ2-5; D unclear. In germline, CDR1 is SGHRS, CDR2 YFSETQ. This CDR3 comprises 20 residues. The ends were cut back, 0 bases at V and 5 bases at J, with 29 bases in the middle. CDR3 sequence: CASSLESMPPGLGLRETQYF. DNA of the CDR3: TGCGCCAGCAGCTTGGAGTCAATGCCGCCAGGCTTGGGTTTACGGGAGACCCAGTACTTC.

V gene TRBV30 combines with J gene TRBJ2-7, with D possibly matching TRBD2 (5 bases). The CDR3 extends over 12 amino acids. V lost 1 base to trimming and J lost 5 bases, with 9 bases between them. Germline loops: CDR1 GTSNPN, CDR2 SVGIG (reference sequence). CDR3 region: CAWSAPSNEQYF. CDR3 nucleotides: TGTGCCTGGAGTGCCCCTAGCAACGAGCAGTACTTC.

Only a few counts were recorded for this clone. This rearrangement joins TRBV19 to TRBJ2-3; 8 bases line up with TRBD1. Germline V lookup: CDR1 LNHDA, CDR2 SQIVND (reference sequence). V was pared by 4 bases and J by 4 bases, with 10 bases of the junction left unmatched. The length of the CDR3 is 16 residues. The CDR3 DNA follows: TGTGCCAGTAGTAATCCGGGACAGGTGGTTTCAGATACGCAGTATTTT. This sequence encodes CASSNPGQVVSDTQYF.

The V gene is TRBV30, the J gene TRBJ1-6; possibly TRBD1 for D (6 bases). Deletions cut 3 bases from V and 10 bases from J, with 10 bases between. This CDR3 is 12 amino acids long. Germline CDR1 and CDR2: GTSNPN and SVGIG (reference sequence). In DNA, the CDR3 is TGTGCCTGGAGCCCAGGGGACTCACCCCTCCACTTT. This encodes CAWSPGDSPLHF. The whole variable domain, remainder taken from reference TRBV30 and TRBJ1-6, is SQTIHQWPATLVQPVGSPLSLECTVEGTSNPNLYWYRQAAGRGLQLLFYSVGIGQISSEVPQNLSASRPQDRQFILSSKKLLLSDSGFYLCAWSPGDSPLHFGNGTRLTVT.

The gene calls are TRBV29-1 and TRBJ1-2, with 9 bases fitting TRBD1. Germline V lookup: CDR1 SQVTM, CDR2 ANQGSEA. CDR3 length: 15 residues. V shed 6 bases, J shed 0 bases, and the junction held 8 bases outside the gene matches. The CDR3 nucleotides read TGCAGCGTATCGGGACAGGGTGAAGCTAACTATGGCTACACCTTC. This codes for CSVSGQGEANYGYTF.

This rearrangement joins TRBV19 to TRBJ1-5; unclear D gene. CDR3 length: 14 residues. CDR1 and CDR2 from the germline V gene are LNHDA and SQIVND (reference sequence). Trimming took off 6 bases at V and 2 bases at J, with 11 bases between the two ends. This CDR3 reads CASSWRGGNQPQHF. The DNA for the CDR3 is TGTGCCAGTAGCTGGCGTGGAGGCAATCAGCCCCAGCATTTT.